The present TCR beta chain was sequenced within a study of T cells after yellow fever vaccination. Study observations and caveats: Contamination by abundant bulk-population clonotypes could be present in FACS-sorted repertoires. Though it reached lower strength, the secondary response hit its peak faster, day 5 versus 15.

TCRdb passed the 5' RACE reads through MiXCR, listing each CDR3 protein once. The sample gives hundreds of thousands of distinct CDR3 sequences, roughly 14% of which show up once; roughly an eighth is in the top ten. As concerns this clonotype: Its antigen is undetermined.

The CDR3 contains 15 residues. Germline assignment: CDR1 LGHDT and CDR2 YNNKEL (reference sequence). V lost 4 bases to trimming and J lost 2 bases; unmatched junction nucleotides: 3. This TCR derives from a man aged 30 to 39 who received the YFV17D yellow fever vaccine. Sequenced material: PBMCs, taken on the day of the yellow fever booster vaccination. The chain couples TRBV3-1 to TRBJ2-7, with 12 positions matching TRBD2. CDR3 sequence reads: CASSPGTSGPYEQYF. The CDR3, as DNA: TGTGCCAGCAGCCCCGGGACTAGCGGGCCCTACGAGCAGTACTTC.